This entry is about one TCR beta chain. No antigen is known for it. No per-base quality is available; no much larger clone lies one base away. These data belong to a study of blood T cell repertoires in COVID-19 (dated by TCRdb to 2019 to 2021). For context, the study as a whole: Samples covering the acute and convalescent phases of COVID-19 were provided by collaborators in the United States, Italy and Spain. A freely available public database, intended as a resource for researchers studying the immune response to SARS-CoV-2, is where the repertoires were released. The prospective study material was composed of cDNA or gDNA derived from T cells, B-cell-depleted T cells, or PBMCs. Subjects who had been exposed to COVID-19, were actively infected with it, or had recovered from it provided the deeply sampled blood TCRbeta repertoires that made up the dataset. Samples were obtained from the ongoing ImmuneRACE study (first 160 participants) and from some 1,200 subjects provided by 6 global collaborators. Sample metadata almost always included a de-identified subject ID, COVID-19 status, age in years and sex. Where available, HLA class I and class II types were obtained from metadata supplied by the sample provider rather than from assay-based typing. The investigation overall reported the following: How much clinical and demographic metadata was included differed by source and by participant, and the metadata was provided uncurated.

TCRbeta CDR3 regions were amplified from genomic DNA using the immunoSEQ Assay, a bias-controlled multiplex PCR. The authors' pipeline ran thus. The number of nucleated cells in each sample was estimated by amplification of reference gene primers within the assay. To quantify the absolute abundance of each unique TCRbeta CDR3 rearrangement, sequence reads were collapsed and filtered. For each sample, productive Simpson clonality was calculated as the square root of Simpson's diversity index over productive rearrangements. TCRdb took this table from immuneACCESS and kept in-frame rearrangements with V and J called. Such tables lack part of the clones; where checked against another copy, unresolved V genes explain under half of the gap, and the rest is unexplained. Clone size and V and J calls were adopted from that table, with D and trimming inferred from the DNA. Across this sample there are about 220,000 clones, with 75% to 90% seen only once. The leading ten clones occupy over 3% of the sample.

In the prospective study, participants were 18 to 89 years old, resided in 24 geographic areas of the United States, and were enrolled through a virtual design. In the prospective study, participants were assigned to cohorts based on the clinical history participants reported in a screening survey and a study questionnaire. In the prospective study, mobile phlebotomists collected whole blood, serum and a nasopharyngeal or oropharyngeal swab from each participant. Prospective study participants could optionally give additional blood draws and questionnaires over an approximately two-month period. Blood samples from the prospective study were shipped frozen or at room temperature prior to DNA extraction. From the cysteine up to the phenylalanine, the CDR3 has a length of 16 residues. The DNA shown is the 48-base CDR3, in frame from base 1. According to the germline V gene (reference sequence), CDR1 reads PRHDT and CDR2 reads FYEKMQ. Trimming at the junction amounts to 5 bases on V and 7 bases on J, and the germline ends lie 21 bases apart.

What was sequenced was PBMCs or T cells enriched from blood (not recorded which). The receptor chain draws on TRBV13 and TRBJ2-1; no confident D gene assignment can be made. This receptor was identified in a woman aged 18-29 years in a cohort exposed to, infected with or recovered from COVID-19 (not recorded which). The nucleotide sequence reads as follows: TGTGCCAGCAGCAGCCCCTCCTCACTCCTAGAGAATGAGCAGTTCTTC. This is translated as CASSSPSSLLENEQFF.